Presented here are 10 T cell receptor beta chains from one specimen sequenced in a study of identical twins. TCRdb reprocessed the 5' RACE reads via MiXCR and lists one record per CDR3 protein. This sample yields approximately 630,000 distinct CDR3 sequences, of which less than 9% are seen a single time; about 1.5% belongs to the top ten. The data also belong to a second study, concerning yellow fever vaccine responses in identical twins.

The material sequenced was PBMCs. These receptors originate from a woman aged 18-29 years in good health.

The V call is TRBV20-1, the J call TRBJ2-1; 9 bases are a match to TRBD2. Germline V lookup: CDR1 DFQATT, CDR2 SNEGSKA (reference sequence). Germline trimming cut 4 bases from V and 4 bases from J; bases unmatched to any gene: 8. CDR3 length equals 15 residues. CDR3 nucleotides: TGCAGTGCTATTTTAGCGGGAGAGATTTACAATGAGCAGTTCTTC. Translation: CSAILAGEIYNEQFF.

V usage is TRBV15 and J usage is TRBJ2-1; D remains ambiguous. V shed 2 bases and J shed 5 bases, with 13 bases lying between them. CDR3 length: 15 amino acids. Germline V gene lookup returns CDR1 LNHNV and CDR2 YYDKDF (reference sequence). The CDR3 sequence: CATSRRVAIHNEQFF. The CDR3 nucleotides read TGTGCCACCAGCAGAAGGGTAGCTATCCACAATGAGCAGTTCTTC.

This clonotype has just a few counts. CDR3 sequence (DNA): TGTGCCAGCGACCCTGATTGGTCCGGACAGCCATTCTACGAGCAGTACGTC. This sequence encodes CASDPDWSGQPFYEQYV. The chain carries TRBV28 and TRBJ2-7; TRBD1 is a possible D gene (6 bases). Germline loops: CDR1 MDHEN, CDR2 SYDVKM. Trimming left V 8 bases short and J 3 bases short, with 26 bases between. The CDR3 is 17 residues long.

This chain connects TRBV7-9 to TRBJ2-3, with TRBD2 matching 11 bases. The CDR3 contains 16 residues. V was pared by 5 bases and J by 4 bases, with 8 bases of the junction left unmatched. Germline V gives CDR1 SEHNR, CDR2 FQNEAQ (reference sequence). The CDR3 region has the DNA TGTGCCAGCAGCCCAGCGACTAGCGGGAACTCAGATACGCAGTATTTT. It translates to CASSPATSGNSDTQYF. Together with reference TRBV7-9 and TRBJ2-3, the CDR3 gives the full variable domain: DTGVSQNPRHKITKRGQNVTFRCDPISEHNRLYWYRQTLGQGPEFLTYFQNEAQLEKSRLLSDRFSAERPKGSFSTLEIQRTEQGDSAMYLCASSPATSGNSDTQYFGPGTRLTVL.

This chain joins TRBV18 and TRBJ2-3, with 9 bases identical to TRBD1. The CDR3 has 14 residues. Trimming took 4 bases from V and 4 from J; bases not matched to a gene: 3. Looked up from germline, CDR1 is KGHSH and CDR2 is LQKENI. The DNA of the CDR3 is TGTGCCAGCTCACGACGGACAGGGGCAGATACGCAGTATTTT. It is translated as CASSRRTGADTQYF.

The chain combines TRBV6-1 with TRBJ2-7, with D unresolved. V was clipped by 7 bases and J by 3 bases, with 13 bases between them. This CDR3 contains 13 residues. Per germline, CDR1 MNHNS and CDR2 SASEGT. In nucleotides, the CDR3 is TGTGCCAGCAATAACGGCAGTATCTACGAGCAGTACTTC. Translating gives CASNNGSIYEQYF.

This clonotype has ten or more counts. The chain employs TRBV12-3 or TRBV12-4 and TRBJ2-1; no clear D. Trimming stripped 5 bases from V and 3 bases from J, with 17 bases between. There are 16 residues in the CDR3. CDR3 residues: CASSPILDPIYNEQFF. In nucleotides, the CDR3 is TGTGCCAGCAGTCCGATATTGGACCCGATCTACAATGAGCAGTTCTTC.

In its sample, this clonotype was seen many times. This chain links TRBV12-3 or TRBV12-4 with TRBJ2-7, with 10 bases matching TRBD2. The V gene end was trimmed by 5 bases and the J gene end by 2 bases; junction bases not matched to a gene: 6. The CDR3 contains 15 residues. The CDR3 DNA follows: TGTGCCAGCAGTCCGGGACTAGCGTTGCCCTACGAGCAGTACTTC. Translated, it gives CASSPGLALPYEQYF.

This clonotype was picked up many times. The J gene is TRBJ1-5, the V gene TRBV20-1, with D tentatively TRBD1 (5 bases). Germline V gene sequence: CDR1 DFQATT, CDR2 SNEGSKA (reference sequence). The CDR3 is 14 amino acids. V lost 3 bases to trimming and J lost 6 bases, with 15 bases between them. The CDR3 nucleotides are TGCAGTGCTAGTTGGGGGGAAGAAAGTCAGCCCCAGCATTTT. It yields the protein CSASWGEESQPQHF.

V is TRBV10-3 and J is TRBJ1-1; 12 bases are a match to TRBD1. Germline lookup yields CDR1 ENHRY and CDR2 SYGVKD. V lost 6 bases and J lost 6; bases outside the gene matches: 11. CDR3 length equals 16 residues. Written as DNA, the CDR3 is TGTGCCATCAGGCAGGGACAGGGGGCATCGGATGCTGAAGCTTTCTTT. Protein: CAIRQGQGASDAEAFF.